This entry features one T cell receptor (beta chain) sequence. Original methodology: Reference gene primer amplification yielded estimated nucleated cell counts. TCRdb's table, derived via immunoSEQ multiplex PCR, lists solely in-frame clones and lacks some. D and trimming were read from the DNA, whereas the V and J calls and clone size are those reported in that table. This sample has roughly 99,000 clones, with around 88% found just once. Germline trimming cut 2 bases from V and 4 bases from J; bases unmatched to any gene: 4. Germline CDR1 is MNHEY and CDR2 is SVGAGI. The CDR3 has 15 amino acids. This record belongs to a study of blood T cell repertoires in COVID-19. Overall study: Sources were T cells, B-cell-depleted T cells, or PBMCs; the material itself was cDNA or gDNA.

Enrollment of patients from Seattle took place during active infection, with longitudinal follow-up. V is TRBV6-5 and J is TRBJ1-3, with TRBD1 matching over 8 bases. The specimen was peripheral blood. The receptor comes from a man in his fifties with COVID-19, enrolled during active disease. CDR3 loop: CASSYQGARGNTIYF. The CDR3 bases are TGTGCCAGCAGTTACCAGGGGGCGAGAGGAAACACCATATATTTT.